The 23 T cell receptor beta chains below were found in one sample sequenced in a study of regulatory T cells in long-lasting Graves disease. The time point is: newly diagnosed GD, antithyroid drugs for less than 3 months. PBMC-derived RNA was used for the TCR library. Library construction for TCR beta used iRepertoire HTBI primers and Arm-PCR of CDR3 regions. TCRdb passed the multiplex PCR reads through MiXCR, listing each CDR3 protein once. The sample yields 350,000 to 450,000 distinct CDR3 sequences, 10% to 15% seen once. The same data also contributed to another study, on T cells in Graves' hyperthyroidism and ophthalmopathy.

Sequencing was performed on peripheral blood mononuclear cells (PBMCs), taken at new diagnosis, from a patient treated with antithyroid drugs. The receptors shown here come from a woman between 18 and 30 years old with Graves disease.

The rearrangement links TRBV2 to TRBJ2-1, with TRBD2 matching over 11 bases. The germline CDR1 and CDR2 sequences are SNHLY and FYNNEI. The ends lost 6 bases at V and 8 bases at J; junction bases unmatched: 12. The CDR3 contains 16 residues. CDR3 sequence: CASSLRTSGREDEQFF. The CDR3 nucleotides are TGTGCCAGCAGCTTACGTACTAGCGGGAGAGAGGATGAGCAGTTCTTC.

This clonotype came up many times. The CDR3 DNA reads TGTGCCAGTAGAACGGACAGCAGTTATAGCAATCAGCCCCAGCATTTT. Translated, it gives CASRTDSSYSNQPQHF. V usage is TRBV19 and J usage is TRBJ1-5; TRBD1 might be the D (6 bases). The CDR3 has 16 amino acids. V was pared by 6 bases and J by 0 bases, with 15 bases between. Germline values: CDR1 LNHDA, CDR2 SQIVND (reference sequence). The full variable domain, in which reference TRBV19 and TRBJ1-5 provide the parts outside the CDR3, is DGGITQSPKYLFRKEGQNVTLSCEQNLNHDAMYWYRQDPGQGLRLIYYSQIVNDFQKGDIAEGYSVSREKKESFPLTVTSAQKNPTAFYLCASRTDSSYSNQPQHFGDGTRLSIL.

The CDR3 is CASSYWISGANVLTF. CDR3 bases: TGTGCCAGCAGTTACTGGATCTCTGGGGCCAACGTCCTGACTTTC. The V call is TRBV6-9, the J call TRBJ2-6; D is undetermined. The V end lost 3 bases, the J end lost 0 bases, and 6 bases lay between the germline ends. Germline assignment: CDR1 MNHGY and CDR2 SVAAGI. There are 15 residues in the CDR3.

In the case of this clonotype: The CDR3 carries no conserved terminal phenylalanine or tryptophan, so it likely arises from a read error. This chain joins TRBV4-3 and TRBJ2-5; no definite D call. Germline V gives CDR1 LGHNA, CDR2 YSLEER. V was clipped by 0 bases and J by 5 bases, with 10 bases between them. CDR3 length equals 14 residues. CDR3 protein: CASSQDGTRETQYL. The CDR3 DNA follows: TGCGCCAGCAGCCAAGATGGCACGCGCGAGACCCAGTACCTC.

This clonotype occurred many times. The genes are TRBV3-1 and TRBJ1-1, with D unclear. V was clipped by 0 bases and J by 5 bases, with 19 bases between them. The CDR3 totals 17 residues. The germline CDR1 and CDR2 sequences are LGHDT and YNNKEL (reference sequence). CDR3 sequence reads: CASSQDLRGSLGTEAFF. The CDR3 DNA reads TGTGCCAGCAGCCAAGATCTCCGGGGTTCGCTGGGTACTGAAGCTTTCTTT. The entire variable domain, with the rest obtained from reference TRBV3-1 and TRBJ1-1, is as follows: DTAVSQTPKYLVTQMGNDKSIKCEQNLGHDTMYWYKQDSKKFLKIMFSYNNKELIINETVPNRFSPKSPDKAHLNLHINSLELGDSAVYFCASSQDLRGSLGTEAFFGQGTRLTVV.

This clonotype was recorded at least ten times. The chain couples TRBV7-2 to TRBJ1-2; TRBD1 might be the D (6 bases). Germline-derived CDR1 and CDR2 are SGHTA and FQGNSA. V gave up 1 base and J gave up 5 bases, with 11 bases separating them. This CDR3 has 14 amino acids. In nucleotides, the CDR3 is TGTGCCAGCAGCTTAGTCTGGGGGGCGTATGGCTACACCTTC. Encoded protein: CASSLVWGAYGYTF.

The J gene is TRBJ1-4, the V gene TRBV29-1; D gene ambiguous. Germline values: CDR1 SQVTM, CDR2 ANQGSEA. The V end lost 5 bases, the J end lost 7 bases, and 17 bases lay between the germline ends. The CDR3 length is 14 residues. CDR3 DNA sequence: TGCAGCGTTTCCGGACGGGATGATACTGAAAAACTGTTTTTT. Its protein is CSVSGRDDTEKLFF.

This clonotype occurred a few times. V usage is TRBV20-1 and J usage is TRBJ2-1; TRBD1 or TRBD2 may be the D gene (5 bases each). Germline CDR1 and CDR2: DFQATT and SNEGSKA (reference sequence). The CDR3 has 13 amino acids. Trimming shortened V by 8 bases and J by 4 bases, and 15 bases separated the two germline ends. CDR3 in amino acids: CSCRDRRYNEQFF. In DNA form, the CDR3 reads TGCAGTTGCCGGGACCGAAGGTACAATGAGCAGTTCTTC.

Many counts were recorded for this clonotype. The V call is TRBV28, the J call TRBJ1-1; no reliable D call. The germline CDR1 and CDR2 sequences are MDHEN and SYDVKM. V was clipped by 2 bases and J by 6 bases, with 10 bases between them. The CDR3 has 13 amino acids. CDR3 sequence reads: CASSLRGFAEAFF. CDR3 nucleotides: TGTGCCAGCAGTTTAAGAGGGTTCGCTGAAGCTTTCTTT.

In this sample, this clonotype turned up a few times. The CDR3 spells CASSHSTRDFNYGYTF. Written as DNA, the CDR3 is TGTGCCAGCAGTCACTCAACCCGGGACTTCAACTATGGCTACACCTTC. J is TRBJ1-2 and V is TRBV12-3 or TRBV12-4; possibly TRBD1 for D (5 bases). V was pared by 5 bases and J by 2 bases, with 18 bases between. The CDR3 covers 16 residues.

This clonotype was seen at least ten times. The genes are TRBV18 and TRBJ2-7; 8 nucleotides match TRBD1. J gave up 3 bases and V 3 bases, and 7 bases lay outside the gene matches. This CDR3 is 15 amino acids long. Looked up from germline, CDR1 is KGHSH and CDR2 is LQKENI. The CDR3 coding sequence is TGTGCCAGCTCACCCCCAGGACAGGGATTCTACGAGCAGTACTTC. The encoded protein is CASSPPGQGFYEQYF.

The table lists this clonotype with many counts. The chain has TRBV4-2 and TRBJ2-2; D is perhaps TRBD1 (6 bases). The germline V and J ends were trimmed by 0 bases and 4 bases, with 9 bases remaining between them. The length of the CDR3 is 15 residues. Germline V CDR1 and CDR2: LGHNA, YNFKEQ. The CDR3 sequence is CASSQDLGGTGELFF. As DNA, the CDR3 is TGTGCCAGCAGCCAAGATCTAGGGGGCACCGGGGAGCTGTTTTTT.

This clonotype was detected ten times or more. CDR3 amino acids: CASSSTGVLAPYTF. The CDR3 nucleotides read TGTGCCAGCAGCTCGACAGGAGTTTTAGCCCCTTACACCTTC. This sequence joins TRBV7-3 and TRBJ1-2; maybe TRBD1 (6 bases). Germline V lookup: CDR1 SGHTA, CDR2 FQGTGA. The CDR3 is 14 amino acids. Trimming pared 4 bases from V and 11 bases from J, leaving 20 bases between.

The CDR3 sequence is CASSYSRPDRRLNTEAFF. In DNA, the CDR3 is TGTGCCAGCAGTTACTCGCGCCCCGACAGGAGACTGAACACTGAAGCTTTCTTT. This chain connects TRBV6-2 or TRBV6-3 to TRBJ1-1; D is perhaps TRBD1 (6 bases). V was shortened by 0 bases and J by 0 bases, with 17 bases between the two germline ends. The CDR3 length is 18 residues. Per germline, CDR1 MNHEY and CDR2 SVGEGT.

The chain has TRBV12-3 or TRBV12-4 and TRBJ2-2; 8 bases fit TRBD2. CDR3 size: 16 residues. The trim removed 5 bases at V and 0 bases at J, leaving 5 bases unmatched. CDR3 sequence (DNA): TGTGCCAGCAGTCCCCGGGGGGGTACGAACACCGGGGAGCTGTTTTTT. Translation: CASSPRGGTNTGELFF.

The chain carries TRBV18 and TRBJ1-4; TRBD1 might be the D (5 bases). Germline-derived CDR1 and CDR2 are KGHSH and LQKENI. Trimming left V 3 bases short and J 3 bases short, with 20 bases between. The CDR3 is 18 amino acids. The CDR3 reads CASSPRTGAPFANEKLFF. As DNA, the CDR3 is TGTGCCAGCTCACCTCGAACAGGTGCTCCTTTCGCTAATGAAAAACTGTTTTTT.

The chain uses TRBV7-9 and TRBJ1-1, with D perhaps matching TRBD1 (5 bases). In germline, CDR1 is SEHNR, CDR2 FQNEAQ (reference sequence). This CDR3 spans 17 amino acids. Trimming pared 6 bases from V and 1 base from J, leaving 21 bases between. DNA for the CDR3: TGTGCCAGCAGACTCCTTGGAGGTGTGGGGCAGAACACTGAAGCTTTCTTT. Encoded protein: CASRLLGGVGQNTEAFF.

This clonotype was observed many times. The gene calls are TRBV7-9 and TRBJ2-3; no clear D. The CDR3 totals 12 residues. Trimming took off 3 bases at V and 3 bases at J, with 4 bases between the two ends. CDR1 is SEHNR, CDR2 FQNEAQ, per germline (reference sequence). For the CDR3, the DNA is TGTGCCAGCAGCTTCGAAACAGATACGCAGTATTTT. Protein sequence: CASSFETDTQYF.

This clonotype was observed a handful of times. V usage is TRBV2 and J usage is TRBJ2-5, with D possibly being TRBD2 (5 bases). The CDR3 consists of 13 residues. Germline assignment: CDR1 SNHLY and CDR2 FYNNEI. Trimming left V 5 bases short and J 3 bases short, with 10 bases between. The CDR3 is CASSSGAEETQYF. The CDR3 nucleotides read TGTGCCAGCAGTTCAGGAGCGGAAGAGACCCAGTACTTC.

In this sample, this clonotype turned up many times. V usage is TRBV10-3 and J usage is TRBJ2-3; perhaps TRBD2 as D (6 bases). Trimming pared 4 bases from V and 2 bases from J, leaving 25 bases between. The germline V gene has CDR1 ENHRY and CDR2 SYGVKD. The CDR3 contains 19 residues. The CDR3 sequence: CAISGIRRESSLDTDTQYF. The CDR3 DNA follows: TGTGCCATCAGTGGGATTAGACGGGAGTCATCCCTAGACACAGATACGCAGTATTTT.

There are a few counts of this clonotype. V usage is TRBV7-3 and J usage is TRBJ2-1; no clear D. Germline assignment: CDR1 SGHTA and CDR2 FQGTGA. Trimming took 0 bases from V and 7 from J, leaving 13 bases between them. The CDR3 runs to 15 residues. The CDR3 loop reads CASSLTIDPPNEQFF. The CDR3 bases are TGTGCCAGCAGCTTAACAATCGACCCGCCTAATGAGCAGTTCTTC. Together with reference TRBV7-3 and TRBJ2-1, the CDR3 gives the full variable domain: GAGVSQTPSNKVTEKGKYVELRCDPISGHTALYWYRQSLGQGPEFLIYFQGTGAADDSGLPNDRFFAVRPEGSVSTLKIQRTERGDSAVYLCASSLTIDPPNEQFFGPGTRLTVL.

This clonotype was found many times. The rearrangement joins TRBV9 to TRBJ2-5; 8 nucleotides match TRBD2. With 0 bases clipped from V and 5 bases from J, the junction kept 12 bases outside the gene matches. Germline V lookup: CDR1 SGDLS, CDR2 YYNGEE. The CDR3 runs 17 residues. The CDR3 region is CASSVVSSGSSWETQYF. In DNA, the CDR3 is TGTGCCAGCAGCGTAGTGTCCAGCGGGAGTTCCTGGGAGACCCAGTACTTC.

This clonotype was counted ten times or more. This rearrangement joins TRBV20-1 to TRBJ2-5, with 7 bases aligning to TRBD2. V gave up 3 bases and J gave up 2 bases; unmatched junction bases: 12. The length of the CDR3 is 16 residues. The germline V gene encodes CDR1 DFQATT and CDR2 SNEGSKA (reference sequence). Written as DNA, the CDR3 is TGCAGTGCTAGGGGTTCTCGCGGGAGAAGTCAAGAGACCCAGTACTTC. Its translation: CSARGSRGRSQETQYF.